The clone carrying this TCR beta chain was counted many times. Its antigen is not known. V shed 1 base and J shed 0 bases, with 6 bases lying between them. Germline lookup yields CDR1 KGHSH and CDR2 LQKENI. This CDR3 spans 14 amino acids. This record belongs to a study of T cells in Graves' hyperthyroidism and ophthalmopathy. General study findings and limits: Most thyroid clonotypes that were expanded above 0.001 also turned up in blood.

Template material for amplifying TCR beta CDR3 regions consisted of RNA transcripts. During a first-round RT-PCR of the TCR CDR3, the HTBI primer set was used. TCRdb used MiXCR to reprocess the multiplex PCR reads, holding one entry per CDR3 protein. The sample includes some 580,000 distinct CDR3 sequences, about a sixth of them seen just once. Sequencing was performed on blood. The TCR comes from a woman in her forties with Graves' ophthalmopathy. The chain employs TRBV18 and TRBJ1-1; D ambiguous. The CDR3 here is CASSPLQLNTEAFF. CDR3 coding DNA: TGTGCCAGCTCACCACTACAGTTGAACACTGAAGCTTTCTTT.